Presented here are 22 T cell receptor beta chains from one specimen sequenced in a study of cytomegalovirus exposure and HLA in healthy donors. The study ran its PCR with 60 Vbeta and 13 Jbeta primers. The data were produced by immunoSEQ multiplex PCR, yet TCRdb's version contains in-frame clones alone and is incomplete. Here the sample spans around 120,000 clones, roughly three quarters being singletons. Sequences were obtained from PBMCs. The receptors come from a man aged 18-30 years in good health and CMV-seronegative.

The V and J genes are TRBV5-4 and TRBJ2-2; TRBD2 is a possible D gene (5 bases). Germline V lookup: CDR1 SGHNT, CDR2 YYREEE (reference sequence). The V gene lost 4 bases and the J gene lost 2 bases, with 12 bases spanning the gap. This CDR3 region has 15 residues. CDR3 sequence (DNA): TGTGCCAGCAGCCCCTACGGGGTTAACACCGGGGAGCTGTTTTTT. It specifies CASSPYGVNTGELFF.

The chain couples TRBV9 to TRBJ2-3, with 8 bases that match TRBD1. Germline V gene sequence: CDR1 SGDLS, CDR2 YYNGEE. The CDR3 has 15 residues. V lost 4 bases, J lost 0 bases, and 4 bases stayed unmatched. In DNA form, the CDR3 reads TGTGCCAGCAGCATCGGGACAGGCAGCACAGATACGCAGTATTTT. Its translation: CASSIGTGSTDTQYF.

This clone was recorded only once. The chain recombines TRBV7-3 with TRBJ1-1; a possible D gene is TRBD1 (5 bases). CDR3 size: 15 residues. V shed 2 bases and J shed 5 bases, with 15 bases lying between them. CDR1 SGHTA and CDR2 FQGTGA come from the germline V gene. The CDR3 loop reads CASSLDGARGTEAFF. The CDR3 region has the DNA TGTGCCAGCAGCTTAGACGGGGCCCGGGGGACTGAAGCTTTCTTT.

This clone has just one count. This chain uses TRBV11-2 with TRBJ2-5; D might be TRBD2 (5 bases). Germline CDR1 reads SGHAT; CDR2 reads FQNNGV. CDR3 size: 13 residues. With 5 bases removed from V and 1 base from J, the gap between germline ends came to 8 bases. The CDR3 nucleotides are TGTGCCAGCAGCCCCCGGGGCCAAGAGACCCAGTACTTC. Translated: CASSPRGQETQYF.

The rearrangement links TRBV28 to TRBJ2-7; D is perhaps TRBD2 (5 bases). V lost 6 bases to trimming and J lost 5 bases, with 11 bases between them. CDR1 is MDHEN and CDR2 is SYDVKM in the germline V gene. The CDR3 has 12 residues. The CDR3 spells CASRSRVHEQYF. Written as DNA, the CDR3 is TGTGCCAGCAGGTCGAGGGTACACGAGCAGTACTTC.

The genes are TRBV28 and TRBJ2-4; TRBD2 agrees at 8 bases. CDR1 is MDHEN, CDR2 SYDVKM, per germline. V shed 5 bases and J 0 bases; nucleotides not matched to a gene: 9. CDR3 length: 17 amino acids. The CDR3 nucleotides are TGTGCCAGCAGTCTACCCCCGGGGGGGGGAGCCAAAAACATTCAGTACTTC. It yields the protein CASSLPPGGGAKNIQYF.

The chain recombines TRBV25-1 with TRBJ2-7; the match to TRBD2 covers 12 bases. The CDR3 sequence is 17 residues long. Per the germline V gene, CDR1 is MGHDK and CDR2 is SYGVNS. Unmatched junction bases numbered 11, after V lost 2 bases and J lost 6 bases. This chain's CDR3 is CASSEDGVGTSGSEQYF. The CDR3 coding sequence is TGTGCCAGCAGTGAAGATGGGGTAGGGACTAGCGGGTCCGAGCAGTACTTC.

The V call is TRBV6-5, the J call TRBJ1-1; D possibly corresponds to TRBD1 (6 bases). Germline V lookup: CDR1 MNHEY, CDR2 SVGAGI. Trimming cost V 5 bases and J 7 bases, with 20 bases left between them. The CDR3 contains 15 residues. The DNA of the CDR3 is TGTGCCAGCAGTCAGGAAGGGGGGGTGGGGGGTGAAGCTTTCTTT. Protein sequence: CASSQEGGVGGEAFF.

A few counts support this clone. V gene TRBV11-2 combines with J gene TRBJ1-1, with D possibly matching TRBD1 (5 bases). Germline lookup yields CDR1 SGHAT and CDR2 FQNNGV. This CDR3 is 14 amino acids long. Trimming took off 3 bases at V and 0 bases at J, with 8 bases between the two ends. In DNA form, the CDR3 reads TGTGCCAGCAGCTTCCAGGGCTTGAACACTGAAGCTTTCTTT. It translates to CASSFQGLNTEAFF.

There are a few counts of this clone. CDR3 DNA sequence: TGTGCCAGCAGTGAGGGACTAGCGCTTCATTACGAGCAGTACTTC. This gives the protein CASSEGLALHYEQYF. The J gene is TRBJ2-7, the V gene TRBV6-1; 10 bases align to TRBD2. The V segment lost 3 bases and the J segment 4 bases; nucleotides outside the gene matches: 6. Germline values: CDR1 MNHNS, CDR2 SASEGT. The CDR3 is 15 residues long.

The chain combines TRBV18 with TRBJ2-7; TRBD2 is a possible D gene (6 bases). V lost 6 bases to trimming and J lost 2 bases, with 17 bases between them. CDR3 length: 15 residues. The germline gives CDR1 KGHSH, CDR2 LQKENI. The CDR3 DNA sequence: TGTGCCAGCTCGTCGGGTAGCGGACCACCCTACGAGCAGTACGTC. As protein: CASSSGSGPPYEQYV.

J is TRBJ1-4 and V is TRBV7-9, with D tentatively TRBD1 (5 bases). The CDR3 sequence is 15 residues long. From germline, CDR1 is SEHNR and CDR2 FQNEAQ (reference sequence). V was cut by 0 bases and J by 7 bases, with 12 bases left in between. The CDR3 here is CASSLAWTSSEKLFF. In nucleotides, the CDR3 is TGTGCCAGCAGCTTAGCGTGGACAAGTAGTGAAAAACTGTTTTTT.

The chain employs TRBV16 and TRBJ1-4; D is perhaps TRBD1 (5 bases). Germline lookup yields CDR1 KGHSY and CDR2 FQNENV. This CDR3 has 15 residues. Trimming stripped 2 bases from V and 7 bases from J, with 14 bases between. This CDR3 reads CASSQDSGPTEKLFF. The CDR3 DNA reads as TGTGCCAGCAGCCAAGACTCAGGGCCCACTGAAAAACTGTTTTTT.

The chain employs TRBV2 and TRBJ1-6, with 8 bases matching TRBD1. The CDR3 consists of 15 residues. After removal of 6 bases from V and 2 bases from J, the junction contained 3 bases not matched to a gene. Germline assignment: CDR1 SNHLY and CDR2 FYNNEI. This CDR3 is CASRQGAAYNSPLHF. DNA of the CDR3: TGTGCCAGCAGGCAGGGGGCCGCCTATAATTCACCCCTCCACTTT.

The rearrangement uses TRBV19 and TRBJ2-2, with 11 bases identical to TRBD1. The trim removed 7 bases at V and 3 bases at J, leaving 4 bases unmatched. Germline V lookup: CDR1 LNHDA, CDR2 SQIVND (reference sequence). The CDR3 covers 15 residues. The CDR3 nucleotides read TGTGCCAGTACCAGGACAGGGGGCGACACCGGGGAGCTGTTTTTT. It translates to CASTRTGGDTGELFF.

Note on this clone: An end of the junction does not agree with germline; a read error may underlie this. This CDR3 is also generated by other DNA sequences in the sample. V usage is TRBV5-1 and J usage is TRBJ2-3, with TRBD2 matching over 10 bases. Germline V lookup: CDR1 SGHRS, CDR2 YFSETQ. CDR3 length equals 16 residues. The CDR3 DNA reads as TGCGCCAGTAGCTTGGGCACTAGCGGGGCGGCAGATACGCAGTATTTT. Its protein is CASSLGTSGAADTQYF.

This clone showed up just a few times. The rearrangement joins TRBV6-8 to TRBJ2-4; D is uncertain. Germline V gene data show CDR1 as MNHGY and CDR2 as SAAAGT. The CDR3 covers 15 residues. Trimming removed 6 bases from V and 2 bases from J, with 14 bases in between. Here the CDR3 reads CASSHSSVPKNIQYF. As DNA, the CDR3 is TGTGCCAGCAGCCACTCCAGCGTACCCAAAAACATTCAGTACTTC.

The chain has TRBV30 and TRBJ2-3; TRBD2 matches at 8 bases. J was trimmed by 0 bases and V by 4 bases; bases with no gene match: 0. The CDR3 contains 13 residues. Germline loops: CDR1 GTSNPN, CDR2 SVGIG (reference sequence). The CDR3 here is CAWTSGSTDTQYF. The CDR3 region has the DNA TGTGCCTGGACTAGCGGGAGCACAGATACGCAGTATTTT.

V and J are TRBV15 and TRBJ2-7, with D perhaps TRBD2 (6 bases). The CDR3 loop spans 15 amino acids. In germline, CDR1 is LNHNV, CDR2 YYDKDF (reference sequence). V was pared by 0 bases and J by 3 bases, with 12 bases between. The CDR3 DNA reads TGTGCCACCAGCAGAGACCCGGGAGTCGGCTACGAGCAGTACGTC. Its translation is CATSRDPGVGYEQYV.

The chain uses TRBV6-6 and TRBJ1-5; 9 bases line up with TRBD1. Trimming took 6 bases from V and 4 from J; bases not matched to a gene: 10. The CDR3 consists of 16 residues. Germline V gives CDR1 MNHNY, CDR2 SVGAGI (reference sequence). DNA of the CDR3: TGTGCCAGCAGCCAAACAGGGGGCGCAGGGAATCAGCCCCAGCATTTT. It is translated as CASSQTGGAGNQPQHF.

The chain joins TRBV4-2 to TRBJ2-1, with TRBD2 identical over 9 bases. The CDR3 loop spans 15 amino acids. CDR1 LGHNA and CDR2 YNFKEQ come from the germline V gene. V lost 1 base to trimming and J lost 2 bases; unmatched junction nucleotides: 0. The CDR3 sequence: CASSQGTSAYNEQFF. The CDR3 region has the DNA TGTGCCAGCAGCCAAGGGACTAGCGCCTACAATGAGCAGTTCTTC.

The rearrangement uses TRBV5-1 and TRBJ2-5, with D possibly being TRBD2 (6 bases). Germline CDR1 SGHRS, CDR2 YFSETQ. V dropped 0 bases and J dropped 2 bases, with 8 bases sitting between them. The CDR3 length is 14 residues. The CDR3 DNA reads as TGCGCCAGCAGCTTGGCGAGCGGGCAAGAGACCCAGTACTTC. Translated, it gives CASSLASGQETQYF. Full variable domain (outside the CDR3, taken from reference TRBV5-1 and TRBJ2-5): KAGVTQTPRYLIKTRGQQVTLSCSPISGHRSVSWYQQTPGQGLQFLFEYFSETQRNKGNFPGRFSGRQFSNSRSEMNVSTLELGDSALYLCASSLASGQETQYFGPGTRLLVL.